This TCR beta chain was recovered during a study of shared clonotypes between healthy human individuals. General study points: Sequencing depth was a factor that was expected to affect clonotype sharing among donors.

Concerning this clone itself: Its matching antigen is unknown.

This table comes from immunoSEQ multiplex PCR, and its TCRdb copy is limited to in-frame clones, with some not included. This sample has around 430,000 clones, with around 79% found just once. Nashville, Tennessee was home to all donors, each a Caucasian adult. The CDR3 has 15 amino acids. Germline V gene data show CDR1 as MNHNY and CDR2 as SVGAGI (reference sequence). The J segment lost 4 bases and the V segment lost 5 bases, leaving 10 bases of the junction unmatched. This chain connects TRBV6-6 to TRBJ2-7, with 8 bases fitting TRBD2. Sequenced input: PBMCs. This sequence originates from a woman in her thirties or forties in good health. Some clones in this sample may be carry-over from other donors' samples. Here the CDR3 reads CASSAGGRGSYEQYF. CDR3 nucleotides: TGTGCCAGCAGTGCGGGAGGACGCGGTTCGTACGAGCAGTACTTC.